This T cell receptor beta chain was documented in a study of T cells in Graves' hyperthyroidism and ophthalmopathy. The TCR beta CDR3 regions underwent amplification using RNA transcripts as the source. RT-PCR in the first round (using the HTBI primer set) targeted the TCR CDR3. Each CDR3 protein gets one entry after TCRdb re-called the multiplex PCR reads with MiXCR. The table lists under 350,000 distinct CDR3 sequences, 21% of them singletons. V trimming: 4 bases; J trimming: 4 bases; junction bases outside the gene matches: 9. This CDR3 spans 16 amino acids. Per the germline V gene, CDR1 is SEHNR and CDR2 is FQNEAQ (reference sequence).

Sequencing was performed on blood. The origin of this receptor is a woman in her forties or fifties with Graves' hyperthyroidism. The chain joins TRBV7-9 to TRBJ1-4; 7 bases map to TRBD1. The CDR3 DNA is TGTGCCAGCAGCTCCCGCCCGACAGGGAGTAATGAAAAACTGTTTTTT. Residues: CASSSRPTGSNEKLFF.